The T cell receptor beta chain under discussion was sequenced for a study of T cell clonotyping in hematopoietic cell transplantation. Trimming took 4 bases from V and 5 from J; bases not matched to a gene: 13. CDR1 and CDR2 (germline): SGHTA, FQGNSA. CDR3 length: 18 residues. Time point reported: recipient sample about 28 days before transplant, after cytoreduction. Some clones are missing from TCRdb's copy, which holds only in-frame ones; the method was immunoSEQ multiplex PCR. The table lists 6,500 to 7,500 clones, 88% of them singletons, with 7% to 8.5% in the top ten. The chain carries TRBV7-2 and TRBJ2-2, with 10 bases identical to TRBD1. The sequence was collected from a man in his 60s with acute myeloid leukemia. Some clones in this sample may be carry-over from other donors' samples. The input for sequencing was peripheral blood mononuclear cells, taken before stem cell transplant. CDR3 protein: CASSSRTQLGQGTGELFF. The DNA for the CDR3 is TGTGCCAGCAGCTCGCGAACTCAATTGGGACAGGGGACCGGGGAGCTGTTTTTT.